These T cell receptor beta chains were read from a single sample in a study of glioma-infiltrating T cells. TCRdb used MiXCR to reprocess the multiplex PCR reads, holding one entry per CDR3 protein. The sample contains about 200,000 distinct CDR3 sequences, approximately 30% of which appear only once. The specimen sequenced was glioma tissue, nonneoplastic brain tissue, or PBMCs (not recorded which). The source is a human donor with low-grade glioma or glioblastoma, undergoing nonglioma brain surgery, or in good health (not recorded which). Both conserved end residues are part of each CDR3. D genes are given only for firm matches. Only some rows state a clone size, as once, few, many or a class for expanded clones.

v_call: TRBV12-3/TRBV12-4; clone_size: -; d_call: TRBD2; j_call: TRBJ2-5; cdr3_nt: TGTGCCAGCAAGCCGGGAGGGAGGGAGACCCAGTACTTC; cdr3_aa: CASKPGGRETQYF
v_call: TRBV30; clone_size: -; d_call: -; j_call: TRBJ2-7; cdr3_nt: TGTGCCTGGAGTAGAGTAGCCTACGAGCAGTACTTC; cdr3_aa: CAWSRVAYEQYF
v_call: TRBV20-1; clone_size: many; d_call: TRBD2; j_call: TRBJ2-7; cdr3_nt: TGCAGTGCTAGTCGGGGACTAGCGGTTACCTACGAGCAGTACTTC; cdr3_aa: CSASRGLAVTYEQYF
v_call: TRBV19; clone_size: -; d_call: -; j_call: TRBJ2-3; cdr3_nt: TGTGCCAGTAGTGCCTCCGGGGCAGGGGGCACAGATACGCAGTATTTT; cdr3_aa: CASSASGAGGTDTQYF
v_call: TRBV12-3/TRBV12-4; clone_size: many; d_call: -; j_call: TRBJ2-5; cdr3_nt: TGTGCCAGCAGTTTGACAGGTGGGGAGACCCAGTACTTC; cdr3_aa: CASSLTGGETQYF
v_call: TRBV10-3; clone_size: many; d_call: -; j_call: TRBJ2-1; cdr3_nt: TGTGCCATCAGTGCAGGAAACAATGAGCAGTTCTTC; cdr3_aa: CAISAGNNEQFF
v_call: TRBV5-1; clone_size: few; d_call: -; j_call: TRBJ2-5; cdr3_nt: TGCGCCAGCACCGATGGACTACCACAAGAGACCCAGTACTTC; cdr3_aa: CASTDGLPQETQYF
v_call: TRBV7-3; clone_size: -; d_call: TRBD2; j_call: TRBJ2-2; cdr3_nt: TGTGCCAGCAGCCCCGGGACTAGCGGTCCCACCGGGGAGCTGCTTTTT; cdr3_aa: CASSPGTSGPTGELLF
v_call: TRBV6-6; clone_size: -; d_call: -; j_call: TRBJ1-2; cdr3_nt: TGTGCCAGCAGCCTGTCGCGGCAGAACTACGGCTACACCTTC; cdr3_aa: CASSLSRQNYGYTF
v_call: TRBV6-1; clone_size: many; d_call: -; j_call: TRBJ2-7; cdr3_nt: TGTGCCAGCAGAAGGGACACCTACGAGCAGTACTTC; cdr3_aa: CASRRDTYEQYF
v_call: TRBV5-4; clone_size: -; d_call: TRBD1; j_call: TRBJ1-6; cdr3_nt: TGTGCCAGCAGCTTAGGGACAGATAATTCACCCCTCCCCTTT; cdr3_aa: CASSLGTDNSPLPF
v_call: TRBV4-1; clone_size: -; d_call: -; j_call: TRBJ1-1; cdr3_nt: TGCGCCAGCAGCCAAGAGGGGATGAACACTGAAGCTTTCTTT; cdr3_aa: CASSQEGMNTEAFF
v_call: TRBV10-3; clone_size: -; d_call: TRBD1; j_call: TRBJ2-7; cdr3_nt: TGTGCCATCAGTGAGTCGGGACAGGACGAGCAGTATTTC; cdr3_aa: CAISESGQDEQYF
v_call: TRBV7-2; clone_size: many; d_call: -; j_call: TRBJ2-1; cdr3_nt: TGTGCCAGCAGCTTAGAAAACTTCCCGCAGTTCTTC; cdr3_aa: CASSLENFPQFF
v_call: TRBV5-5; clone_size: many; d_call: -; j_call: TRBJ1-1; cdr3_nt: TGTGCCAGCAGCTTTAGTAGGGACACTGAAGCTTTCTTT; cdr3_aa: CASSFSRDTEAFF
v_call: TRBV12-3/TRBV12-4; clone_size: many; d_call: -; j_call: TRBJ1-2; cdr3_nt: TGTGCCAGCAGTCCAATACCAGGGTTGAGTGGCTACACCTTC; cdr3_aa: CASSPIPGLSGYTF
v_call: TRBV28; clone_size: -; d_call: TRBD2; j_call: TRBJ2-7; cdr3_nt: TGTGCCAGCAGTTTCTTGACTAGCGGGAGCCTGGAGGAGCAGTACTTC; cdr3_aa: CASSFLTSGSLEEQYF
v_call: TRBV4-3; clone_size: many; d_call: -; j_call: TRBJ2-1; cdr3_nt: TGCGCCAGCAGCCAAGATGTGTCTAGCTCCTACAATGAGCAGTTCTTC; cdr3_aa: CASSQDVSSSYNEQFF
v_call: TRBV12-3/TRBV12-4; clone_size: few; d_call: -; j_call: TRBJ1-2; cdr3_nt: TGTGCCAGCAGTCCAACGGGGTCAGGCAACTATGGCTACACCTTC; cdr3_aa: CASSPTGSGNYGYTF
v_call: TRBV2; clone_size: many; d_call: -; j_call: TRBJ1-5; cdr3_nt: TGTGCCAGCAGTGACAGTTGGCAGCCCCAGCATTTT; cdr3_aa: CASSDSWQPQHF
v_call: TRBV7-8; clone_size: many; d_call: -; j_call: TRBJ1-4; cdr3_nt: TGTGCCAGCAGCCTACAATCTAGATCTGAAAAACTGTTTTTT; cdr3_aa: CASSLQSRSEKLFF
v_call: TRBV4-1; clone_size: once; d_call: TRBD1; j_call: TRBJ1-2; cdr3_nt: TGCGCCAGCAGCCAAGGAGGACAGGGACACTATGGCTACACCTTC; cdr3_aa: CASSQGGQGHYGYTF
v_call: TRBV20-1; clone_size: many; d_call: -; j_call: TRBJ1-5; cdr3_nt: TGCAGTGCTAGACCCGGGGAGTTTCAGCCCCAGCATTTT; cdr3_aa: CSARPGEFQPQHF
v_call: TRBV7-2; clone_size: many; d_call: -; j_call: TRBJ1-5; cdr3_nt: TGTGCCAGCAGTCGAGACGGGGGCGTGGGCAATCAGCCCCAGCATTTT; cdr3_aa: CASSRDGGVGNQPQHF
v_call: TRBV19; clone_size: few; d_call: -; j_call: TRBJ2-7; cdr3_nt: TGTGCCAGTAAACCCAAAGGCCCACACTACGAGCAGTACTTC; cdr3_aa: CASKPKGPHYEQYF
v_call: TRBV12-3/TRBV12-4; clone_size: -; d_call: -; j_call: TRBJ1-2; cdr3_nt: TGTGCCAGCAGTTCCAGGGGCTCCGGAGGCGGCTACACCTTC; cdr3_aa: CASSSRGSGGGYTF
v_call: TRBV5-6; clone_size: -; d_call: -; j_call: TRBJ2-7; cdr3_nt: TGTGCCAGCAGCTTCGGCGGCTCCTACGGGCAGTACTTC; cdr3_aa: CASSFGGSYGQYF
v_call: TRBV19; clone_size: many; d_call: TRBD2; j_call: TRBJ2-1; cdr3_nt: TGTGCCAGTAGTACGCTAGCGGGAGGGCAGCGGAATGAGCAGTTCTTC; cdr3_aa: CASSTLAGGQRNEQFF
v_call: TRBV5-4; clone_size: few; d_call: -; j_call: TRBJ2-1; cdr3_nt: TGTGCCAGCAGCTTGGGACTAGTTATGGATGAGCAGTTCTTC; cdr3_aa: CASSLGLVMDEQFF
v_call: TRBV5-4; clone_size: few; d_call: TRBD2; j_call: TRBJ2-5; cdr3_nt: TGTGCCAGCAGCTCAGCCCGTGGGACTAGCGGAGCTCAAGAGACCCAGTACTTC; cdr3_aa: CASSSARGTSGAQETQYF
v_call: TRBV24-1; clone_size: many; d_call: -; j_call: TRBJ2-7; cdr3_nt: TGTGCCACCAGTGACCCCGGAGGGGAGAGCTCCTACGAGCAGTACTTC; cdr3_aa: CATSDPGGESSYEQYF
v_call: TRBV6-1; clone_size: many; d_call: -; j_call: TRBJ2-5; cdr3_nt: TGTGCCAGCAGGCCCGGGGCTCAAGAGACCCAGTACTTC; cdr3_aa: CASRPGAQETQYF
v_call: TRBV6-2/TRBV6-3; clone_size: -; d_call: -; j_call: TRBJ2-3; cdr3_nt: TGTGCCAGCAAGAATGGACACACAGATATGCAGTATTTT; cdr3_aa: CASKNGHTDMQYF
v_call: TRBV4-3; clone_size: many; d_call: TRBD2; j_call: TRBJ2-5; cdr3_nt: TGCGCCAGCAGCCAAACTAGCGCCGGGCTAATGTACTTC; cdr3_aa: CASSQTSAGLMYF
v_call: TRBV4-1; clone_size: many; d_call: TRBD1; j_call: TRBJ1-1; cdr3_nt: TGCGCCAGCAGCTTTGACGGCGGGACAGGGGTCACTGAAGCTTTCTTT; cdr3_aa: CASSFDGGTGVTEAFF
v_call: TRBV7-6; clone_size: many; d_call: TRBD1; j_call: TRBJ1-5; cdr3_nt: TGTGCCAGCGCGGCGACAGGGGCCGGGTCAAAGCATTTT; cdr3_aa: CASAATGAGSKHF
v_call: TRBV12-3/TRBV12-4; clone_size: -; d_call: -; j_call: TRBJ1-2; cdr3_nt: TGTGCCAGCAGTTCACGGACATCCGCAGCTAACTATGGCTACACCTTC; cdr3_aa: CASSSRTSAANYGYTF
v_call: TRBV7-2; clone_size: -; d_call: -; j_call: TRBJ2-3; cdr3_nt: TGTGACAGCAGGGGGTCGGGGGCAACAGATACGCGGTATTTT; cdr3_aa: CDSRGSGATDTRYF
v_call: TRBV4-2; clone_size: few; d_call: -; j_call: TRBJ1-1; cdr3_nt: TGTGCCAGCAGCCAAGATTACGGTGAAGCTTTCTTT; cdr3_aa: CASSQDYGEAFF
v_call: TRBV7-8; clone_size: many; d_call: -; j_call: TRBJ2-3; cdr3_nt: TGTGCCAGCAGCTTAACGGAGGCAGATACGCAGTATTTT; cdr3_aa: CASSLTEADTQYF
v_call: TRBV29-1; clone_size: many; d_call: -; j_call: TRBJ1-2; cdr3_nt: TGCAGCGTTGAAGAGGGATTCCCTAACTATGGCTACACCTTC; cdr3_aa: CSVEEGFPNYGYTF
v_call: TRBV7-2; clone_size: many; d_call: TRBD2; j_call: TRBJ2-5; cdr3_nt: TGTGCCAGCAGCTTAAATGGAGCGGGAGCAGGAGAGACCCAGTACTTC; cdr3_aa: CASSLNGAGAGETQYF
v_call: TRBV6-1; clone_size: many; d_call: TRBD1; j_call: TRBJ2-7; cdr3_nt: TGTGCCAGCAGTTCCCAGGGGGAAGGTGAGCAGTACTTC; cdr3_aa: CASSSQGEGEQYF
v_call: TRBV27; clone_size: many; d_call: -; j_call: TRBJ2-7; cdr3_nt: TGTGCCAGCAGTTCCTCAGCCTACGGTGTCTACGAGCAGTACTTC; cdr3_aa: CASSSSAYGVYEQYF
v_call: TRBV18; clone_size: many; d_call: TRBD2; j_call: TRBJ2-3; cdr3_nt: TGTGCCAGCTTGGGACTAGCGGCAGATACGCAGTATTTT; cdr3_aa: CASLGLAADTQYF
v_call: TRBV10-3; clone_size: many; d_call: TRBD1; j_call: TRBJ1-3; cdr3_nt: TGTGCCATCGTACGACAGGGGGCTCCTGGAAACACCATATATTTT; cdr3_aa: CAIVRQGAPGNTIYF
v_call: TRBV11-1; clone_size: -; d_call: -; j_call: TRBJ2-7; cdr3_nt: TGTGCCAGCAGCGCCTTTGGGGTAGGCGAGCAGTACTTC; cdr3_aa: CASSAFGVGEQYF
v_call: TRBV27; clone_size: many; d_call: -; j_call: TRBJ2-7; cdr3_nt: TGTGCCAGCAGTTTGAAGTGGGCCGGTATACCCTACGAGCAGTACTTC; cdr3_aa: CASSLKWAGIPYEQYF
v_call: TRBV15; clone_size: -; d_call: TRBD2; j_call: TRBJ2-7; cdr3_nt: TGTGCCACCAGTAGAGAGACTAGCGGGGGAATGGGGGAGCAGTACTTC; cdr3_aa: CATSRETSGGMGEQYF
v_call: TRBV15; clone_size: -; d_call: TRBD2; j_call: TRBJ2-7; cdr3_nt: TGTGCCACCAGCAGATTCCGGGATAGGGGACTAGCCCGAGGGTCCTACGAGCAGTACTTC; cdr3_aa: CATSRFRDRGLARGSYEQYF
v_call: TRBV7-6; clone_size: -; d_call: -; j_call: TRBJ2-5; cdr3_nt: TGTGCCAGCAGCCCGAAGGGGGGTGAGACCCAGTACTTC; cdr3_aa: CASSPKGGETQYF
v_call: TRBV5-1; clone_size: -; d_call: -; j_call: TRBJ1-6; cdr3_nt: TGCGCCAGCAGCTTGGATTCAGGGAAAAATAATTCACCCCTCCACTTT; cdr3_aa: CASSLDSGKNNSPLHF
v_call: TRBV7-9; clone_size: -; d_call: -; j_call: TRBJ1-1; cdr3_nt: TGCGCCAGAAGCCTAGGCGGACAGATGAACACTGAAGCTTTCTTT; cdr3_aa: CARSLGGQMNTEAFF
v_call: TRBV18; clone_size: few; d_call: -; j_call: TRBJ2-7; cdr3_nt: TGTGCCAGCTCACTTGCCGGGACTCCCTTTCTTGAGCAGTACTTC; cdr3_aa: CASSLAGTPFLEQYF
v_call: TRBV19; clone_size: few; d_call: TRBD2; j_call: TRBJ2-3; cdr3_nt: TGTGCCAGTACCTCCGGGACTAGTAACTCTGCTACGCAGTATTTT; cdr3_aa: CASTSGTSNSATQYF